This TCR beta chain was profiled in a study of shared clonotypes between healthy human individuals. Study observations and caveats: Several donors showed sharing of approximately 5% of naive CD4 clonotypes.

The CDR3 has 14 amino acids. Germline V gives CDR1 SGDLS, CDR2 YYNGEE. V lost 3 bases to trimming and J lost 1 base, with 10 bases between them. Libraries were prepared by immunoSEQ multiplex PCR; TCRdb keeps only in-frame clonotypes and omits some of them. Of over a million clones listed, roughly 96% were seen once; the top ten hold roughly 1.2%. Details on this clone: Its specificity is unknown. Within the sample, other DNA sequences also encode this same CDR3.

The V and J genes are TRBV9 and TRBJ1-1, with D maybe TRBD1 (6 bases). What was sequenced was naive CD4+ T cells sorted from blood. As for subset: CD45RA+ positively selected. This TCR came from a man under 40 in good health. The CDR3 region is CASSAGGQNTEAFF. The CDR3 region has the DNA TGTGCCAGCAGCGCCGGGGGACAGAACACTGAAGCTTTCTTT.